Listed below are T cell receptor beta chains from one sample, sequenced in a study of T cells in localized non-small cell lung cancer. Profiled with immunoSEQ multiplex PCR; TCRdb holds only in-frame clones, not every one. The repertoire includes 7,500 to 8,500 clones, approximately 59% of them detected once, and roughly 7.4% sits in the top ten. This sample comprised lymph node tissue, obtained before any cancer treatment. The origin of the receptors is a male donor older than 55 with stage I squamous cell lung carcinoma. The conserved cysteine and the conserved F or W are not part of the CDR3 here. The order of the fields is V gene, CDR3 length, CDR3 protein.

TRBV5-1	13	ASSSPGGENEKLF
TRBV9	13	ASSSREARTDTQY
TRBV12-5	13	ASGPPRQGLTEAF
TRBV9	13	ASSERDWVYNEQF
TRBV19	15	ASSISYLAGTSYEQY
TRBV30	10	AWSSGVYGYT
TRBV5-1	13	ASSEQTGAGNTIY
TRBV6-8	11	ASTVSGANVLT
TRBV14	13	ASSAPGLRGEKLF
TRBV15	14	ATSSRPGLSADTQY
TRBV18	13	ASSPIEGGYTEAF
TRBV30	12	AWSAGHGGETQY
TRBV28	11	ASLSSGAGEQF
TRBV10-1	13	ASSERSDNTGELF
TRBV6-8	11	ASKQGLNEKLF
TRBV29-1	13	SVELGGSGANVLT
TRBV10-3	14	AISESTGTSYNEQF
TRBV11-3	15	ASSQGTSGLSSYEQY
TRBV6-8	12	ASSLAGNTGELF
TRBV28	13	ASSPWTGYVQPQH
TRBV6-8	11	ATEGAQAGELF
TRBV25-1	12	ASSRNAVNEKLF
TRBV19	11	ATGQNNNYGYT
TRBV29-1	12	SVDSVSSYNEQF
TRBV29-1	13	SVIWTGTLGQPQH
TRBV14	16	ASSQERRSLHPSYEQY
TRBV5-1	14	ASSLGTGTENEKLF
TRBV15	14	ATSAGTSGYQETQY
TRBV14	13	ASSHPGASTDTQY
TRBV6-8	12	ASSYRLAGREQY
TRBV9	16	ASSASPGQVRSGNTIY
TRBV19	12	ASSIDSGANVLT
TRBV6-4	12	ASSENRGPRRAF
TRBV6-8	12	ASSQNGGNQPQH
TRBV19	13	ASSIVWTANTEAF
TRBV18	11	ASSPTRGYEQY
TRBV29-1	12	SVGDGGSNQPQH
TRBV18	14	ASSPTPGVGTDTQY
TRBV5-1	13	ASSLGVTSGNTIY
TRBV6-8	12	ASSTSGVNNEQF
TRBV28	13	ASSLTGVHQETQY
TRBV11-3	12	ASAREEGLGGYT
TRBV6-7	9	ASSRAYEQY
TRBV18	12	ASSSGSTGNTIY
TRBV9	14	ASSVAGGKGGETQY
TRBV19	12	ASSKGGSYNEQF
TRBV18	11	ASSPTGYQPQH
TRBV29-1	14	SVEAARDREMETQY
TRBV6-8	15	ASTTIREGPTNEKLF
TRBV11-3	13	ASSWSRGGNTEAF